This T cell receptor beta chain was captured by sequencing in a study of T cell responses to AZD1222 COVID-19 vaccine. The wider study: Timing groups of about 4 and about 12 weeks for second doses were pooled. Findings of the study overall: Donors, mostly white British, included more females; clonal diversity was possibly underestimated.

Libraries were prepared by immunoSEQ multiplex PCR; TCRdb keeps only in-frame clonotypes and omits some of them. The sample contains under 300,000 clones, approximately 95% of which appear only once. CDR1 and CDR2 (germline): SGHTA, FQGNSA. The V gene end was trimmed by 3 bases and the J gene end by 8 bases; junction bases not matched to a gene: 11. CDR3 size: 16 residues. Worth noting for this clone: As yet, its antigen is unknown.

Specimen: peripheral blood, collected on day 0 of AZD1222 vaccination. This clonotype originated in an adult in good health. The chain joins TRBV7-2 to TRBJ1-2, with TRBD1 matching over 11 bases. The CDR3: CASSLGSGTGGRGYTF. CDR3 nucleotides: TGTGCCAGCAGCTTGGGCTCCGGGACAGGGGGAAGAGGCTACACCTTC.